This T cell receptor (delta chain) stems from a study of gamma-delta T cells after stem cell transplantation. TCRdb reran clone calling via CATT on the RT-PCR reads. In the table there are 10,000 to 13,000 delta-chain clones, approximately 38% of which are singletons. In this sample, this clone turned up a few times. Given a much more abundant clone one base away, this may be a read error. The CDR3 length is 18 residues. Germline V gives CDR1 GEAIGNYY, CDR2 EKD. With V trimmed by 1 base and J by 4 bases, 15 bases remained unmatched. The sequencing sample was made of gamma-delta T cells. The clonotype comes from a human donor. It is not recorded whose cells these are; they may come from a transplant donor. V is TRDV2 and J is TRDJ1, with 9 nucleotides matching TRDD3. The DNA for the CDR3 is TGTGCCTGTGACACAGACTACTGGGGGACTATGTGGGGCGATAAACTCATCTTT. Translating gives CACDTDYWGTMWGDKLIF.